This T cell receptor beta chain was documented in a study of blood T cell repertoires in COVID-19. Study background: Samples came from the United States, Italy and Spain, spanning acute and convalescent COVID-19. T cells, B-cell-depleted T cells, or PBMCs provided the cDNA or gDNA that served as material.

Clones were sequenced by immunoSEQ multiplex PCR, and TCRdb holds only the in-frame ones, with some missing. The sample has 300,000 to 350,000 clones, roughly 90% seen once; the top ten hold about 2%. Trimming took off 4 bases at V and 5 bases at J, with 19 bases between the two ends. This CDR3 contains 16 residues. Germline-derived CDR1 and CDR2 are SGHKS and YYEKEE (reference sequence). This clonotype was obtained from a man between 18 and 35 years old with active or convalescent COVID-19. The chain couples TRBV5-5 to TRBJ1-5; D remains ambiguous. The material sequenced was peripheral blood. The chain's CDR3 is CASSPGRFLPYQPQHF. Here the CDR3 DNA reads TGTGCCAGCAGCCCGGGTAGATTCTTACCTTATCAGCCCCAGCATTTT.